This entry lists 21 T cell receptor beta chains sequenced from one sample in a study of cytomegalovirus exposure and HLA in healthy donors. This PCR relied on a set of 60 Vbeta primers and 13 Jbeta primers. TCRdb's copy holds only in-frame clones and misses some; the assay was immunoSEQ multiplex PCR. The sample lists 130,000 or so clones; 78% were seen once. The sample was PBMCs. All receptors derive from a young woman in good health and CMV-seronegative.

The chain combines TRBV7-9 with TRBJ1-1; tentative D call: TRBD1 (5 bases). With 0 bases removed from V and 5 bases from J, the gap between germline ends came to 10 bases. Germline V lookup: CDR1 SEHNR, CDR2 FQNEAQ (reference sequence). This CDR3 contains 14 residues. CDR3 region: CASSLARERTEAFF. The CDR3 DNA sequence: TGTGCCAGCAGCTTAGCCAGGGAAAGGACTGAAGCTTTCTTT.

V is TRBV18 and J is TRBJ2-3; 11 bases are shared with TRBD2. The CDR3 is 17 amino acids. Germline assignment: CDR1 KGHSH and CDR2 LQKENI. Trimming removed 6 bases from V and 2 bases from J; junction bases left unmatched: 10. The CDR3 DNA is TGTGCCAGCTCGGCCGGGGCTAGCGGGAGGCCCACAGATACGCAGTATTTT. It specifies CASSAGASGRPTDTQYF.

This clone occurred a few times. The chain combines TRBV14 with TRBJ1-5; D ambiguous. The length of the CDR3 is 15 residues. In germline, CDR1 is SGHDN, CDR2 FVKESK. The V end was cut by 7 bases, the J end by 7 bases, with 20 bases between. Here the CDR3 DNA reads TGTGCCAGCAAATTCCCGACCCGAAGGGAGCAGCCCCAGCATTTT. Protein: CASKFPTRREQPQHF.

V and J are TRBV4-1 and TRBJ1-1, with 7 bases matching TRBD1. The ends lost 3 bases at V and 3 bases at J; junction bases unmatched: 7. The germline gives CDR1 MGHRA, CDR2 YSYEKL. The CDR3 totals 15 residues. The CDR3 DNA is TGCGCCAGCAGCCAGGCAGACAGGGATTACACTGAAGCTTTCTTT. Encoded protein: CASSQADRDYTEAFF.

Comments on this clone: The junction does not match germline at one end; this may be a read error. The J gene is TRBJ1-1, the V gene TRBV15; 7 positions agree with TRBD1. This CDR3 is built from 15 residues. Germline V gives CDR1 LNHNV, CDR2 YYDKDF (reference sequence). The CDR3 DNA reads TGTGCCTCCAGGGGGACAGCGGCGAGTTACACTGAAGCTTTCTTT. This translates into CASRGTAASYTEAFF.

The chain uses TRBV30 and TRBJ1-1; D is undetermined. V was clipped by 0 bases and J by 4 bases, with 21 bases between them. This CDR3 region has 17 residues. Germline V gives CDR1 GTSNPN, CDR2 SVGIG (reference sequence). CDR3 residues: CAWSVLRLGRGGTEAFF. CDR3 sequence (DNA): TGTGCCTGGAGTGTACTCCGTCTGGGCCGGGGAGGCACTGAAGCTTTCTTT.

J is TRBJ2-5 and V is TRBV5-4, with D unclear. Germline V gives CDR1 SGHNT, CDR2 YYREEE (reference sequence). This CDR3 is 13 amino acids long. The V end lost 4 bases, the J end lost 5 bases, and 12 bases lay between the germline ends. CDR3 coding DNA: TGTGCCAGCAGCCCTGGTCAACTGGAGACCCAGTACTTC. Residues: CASSPGQLETQYF.

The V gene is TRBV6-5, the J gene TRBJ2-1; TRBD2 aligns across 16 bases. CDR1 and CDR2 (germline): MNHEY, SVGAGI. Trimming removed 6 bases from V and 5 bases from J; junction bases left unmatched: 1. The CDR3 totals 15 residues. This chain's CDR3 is CASRGLAGGHNEQFF. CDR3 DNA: TGTGCCAGCAGGGGACTAGCGGGAGGGCACAATGAGCAGTTCTTC.

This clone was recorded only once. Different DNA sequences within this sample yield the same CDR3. Written as DNA, the CDR3 is TGTGCCTGGAGTGCGGGACAGGGGGGAGGCTACACCTTC. It specifies CAWSAGQGGGYTF. The chain is built from TRBV30 and TRBJ1-2, with 11 bases aligning to TRBD1. Per the germline V gene, CDR1 is GTSNPN and CDR2 is SVGIG (reference sequence). V lost 1 base to trimming and J lost 8 bases; unmatched junction nucleotides: 3. The CDR3 spans 13 residues.

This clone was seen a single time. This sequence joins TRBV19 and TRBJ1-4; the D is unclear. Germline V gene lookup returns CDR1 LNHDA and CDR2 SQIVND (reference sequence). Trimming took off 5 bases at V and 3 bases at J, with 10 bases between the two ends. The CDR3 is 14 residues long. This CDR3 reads CASSPLQANEKLFF. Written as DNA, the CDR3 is TGTGCCAGTAGTCCCCTGCAGGCTAATGAAAAACTGTTTTTT.

CDR3 sequence: CASSLLGTDTQYF. CDR3 DNA sequence: TGTGCCAGCAGCCTCCTCGGCACAGATACGCAGTATTTT. This chain links TRBV14 with TRBJ2-3, with unresolved D. Trimming took off 4 bases at V and 1 base at J, with 6 bases between the two ends. Germline V gene data show CDR1 as SGHDN and CDR2 as FVKESK. The CDR3 has 13 amino acids.

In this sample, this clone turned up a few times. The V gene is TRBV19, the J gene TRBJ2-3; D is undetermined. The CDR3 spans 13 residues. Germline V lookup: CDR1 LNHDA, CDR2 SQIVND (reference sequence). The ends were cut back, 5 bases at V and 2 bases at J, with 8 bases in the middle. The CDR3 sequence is CASSLAATDTQYF. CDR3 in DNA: TGTGCCAGTAGTTTGGCGGCCACAGATACGCAGTATTTT.

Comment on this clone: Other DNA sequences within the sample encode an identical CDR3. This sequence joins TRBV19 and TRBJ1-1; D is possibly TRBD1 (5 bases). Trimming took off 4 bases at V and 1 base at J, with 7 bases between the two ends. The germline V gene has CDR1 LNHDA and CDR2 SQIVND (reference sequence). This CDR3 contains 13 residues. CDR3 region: CASSTTGNTEAFF. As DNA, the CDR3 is TGTGCCAGTAGTACCACAGGGAACACTGAAGCTTTCTTT.

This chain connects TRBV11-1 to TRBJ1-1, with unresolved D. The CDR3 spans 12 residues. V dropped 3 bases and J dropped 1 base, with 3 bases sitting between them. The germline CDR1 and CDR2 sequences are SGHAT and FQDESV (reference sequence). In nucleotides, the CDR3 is TGTGCCAGCAGCTTGAGGAACACTGAAGCTTTCTTT. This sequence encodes CASSLRNTEAFF.

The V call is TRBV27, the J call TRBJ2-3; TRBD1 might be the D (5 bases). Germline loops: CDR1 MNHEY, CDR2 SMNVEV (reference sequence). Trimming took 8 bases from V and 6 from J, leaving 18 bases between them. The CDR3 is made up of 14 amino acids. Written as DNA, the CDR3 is TGTGCCAGCTCCCGAACCCAGGGATACGATACGCAGTATTTT. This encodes CASSRTQGYDTQYF.

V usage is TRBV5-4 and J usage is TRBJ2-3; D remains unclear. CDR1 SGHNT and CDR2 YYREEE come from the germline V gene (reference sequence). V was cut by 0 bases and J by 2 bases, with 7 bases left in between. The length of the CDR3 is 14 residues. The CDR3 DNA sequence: TGTGCCAGCAGCTTGGACTATTTCACAGATACGCAGTATTTT. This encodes CASSLDYFTDTQYF.

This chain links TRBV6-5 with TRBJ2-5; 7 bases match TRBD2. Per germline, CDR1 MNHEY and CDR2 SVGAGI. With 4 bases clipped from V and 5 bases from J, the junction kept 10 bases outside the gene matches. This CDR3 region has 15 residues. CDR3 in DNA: TGTGCCAGCAGTTCCGCATCATACGGGGGGGAGACCCAGTACTTC. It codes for CASSSASYGGETQYF.

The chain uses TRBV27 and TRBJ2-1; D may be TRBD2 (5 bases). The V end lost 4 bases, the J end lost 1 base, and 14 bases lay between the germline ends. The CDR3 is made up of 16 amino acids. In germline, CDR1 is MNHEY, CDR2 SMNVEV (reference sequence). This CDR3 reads CASSSFYRRSYNEQFF. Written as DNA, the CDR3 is TGTGCCAGCAGTTCCTTCTACCGGAGGTCCTACAATGAGCAGTTCTTC.

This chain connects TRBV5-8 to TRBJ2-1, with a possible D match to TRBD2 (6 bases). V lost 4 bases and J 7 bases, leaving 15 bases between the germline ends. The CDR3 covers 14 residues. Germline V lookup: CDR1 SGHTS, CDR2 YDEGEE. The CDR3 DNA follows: TGTGCCAGCAGCCGGAGACTAGAGAGAAATGAGCAGTTCTTC. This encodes CASSRRLERNEQFF. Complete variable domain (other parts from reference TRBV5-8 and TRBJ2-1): EAGVTQSPTHLIKTRGQQATLRCSPISGHTSVYWYQQALGLGLQFLLWYDEGEERNRGNFPPRFSGRQFPNYSSELNVNALELEDSALYLCASSRRLERNEQFFGPGTRLTVL.

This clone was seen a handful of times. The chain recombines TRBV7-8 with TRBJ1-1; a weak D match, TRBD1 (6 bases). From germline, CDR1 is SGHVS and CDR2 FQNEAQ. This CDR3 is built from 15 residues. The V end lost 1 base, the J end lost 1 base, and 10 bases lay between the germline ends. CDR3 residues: CASSLDGGSNTEAFF. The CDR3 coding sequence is TGTGCCAGCAGCTTAGATGGGGGCTCGAACACTGAAGCTTTCTTT.

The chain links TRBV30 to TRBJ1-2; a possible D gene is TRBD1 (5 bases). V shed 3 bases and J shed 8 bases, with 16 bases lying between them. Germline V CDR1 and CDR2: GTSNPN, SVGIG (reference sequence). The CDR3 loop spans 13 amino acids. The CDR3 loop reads CAWSAVREGGYTF. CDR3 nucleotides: TGTGCCTGGAGCGCTGTCAGGGAGGGAGGCTACACCTTC.